What follows describes a single T cell receptor beta chain. This sample also contains other DNA sequences that code for the same CDR3. Terminally differentiated effector memory CD45RA+ cells were excluded from the naive CD8 cells, which were CD45RO-negative and positively selected for CCR7. V shed 1 base and J shed 8 bases, with 2 bases lying between them. There are 11 residues in the CDR3. Germline V CDR1 and CDR2: SEHNR, FQNEAQ (reference sequence). Data came from immunoSEQ multiplex PCR; TCRdb stores just in-frame clones and leaves some out. The data contain some 2,000,000 clones, over 85% of them singletons. These data originate in a study of shared clonotypes between healthy human individuals.

The genes are TRBV7-9 and TRBJ2-2; the D is unclear. Material for sequencing was naive CD8+ T cells sorted from blood. This receptor was taken from a man aged 18 to 30 in good health. CDR3 nucleotide sequence: TGTGCCAGCAGCTTAGTAGGGGAGCTGTTTTTT. Protein: CASSLVGELFF. The variable domain in full, with the rest retrieved from reference TRBV7-9 and TRBJ2-2, is DTGVSQNPRHKITKRGQNVTFRCDPISEHNRLYWYRQTLGQGPEFLTYFQNEAQLEKSRLLSDRFSAERPKGSFSTLEIQRTEQGDSAMYLCASSLVGELFFGEGSRLTVL.